Each of the 5 T cell receptor beta chains below was sequenced from the same sample in a study of T cell responses to AZD1222 COVID-19 vaccine. Generated by immunoSEQ multiplex PCR, the TCRdb table keeps only in-frame clones and is missing some. The sample holds approximately 220,000 clones, 85% to 95% seen once. The sequencing here drew on peripheral blood, taken on day 0 of MenACWY control vaccination. The receptor set was obtained from an adult in good health.

DNA of the CDR3: TGTGCCAGTAGTATCCGTGACAGGCTGTTGCGGCAGCCCCAGCATTTT. It specifies CASSIRDRLLRQPQHF. V is TRBV19 and J is TRBJ1-5; D may be TRBD1 (6 bases). From germline, CDR1 is LNHDA and CDR2 SQIVND (reference sequence). CDR3 length: 16 residues. V was shortened by 3 bases and J by 7 bases, with 19 bases between the two germline ends.

The chain employs TRBV7-8 and TRBJ2-2; the match to TRBD1 covers 7 bases. The V segment lost 3 bases and the J segment 4 bases; nucleotides outside the gene matches: 5. The germline gives CDR1 SGHVS, CDR2 FQNEAQ. The CDR3 length is 15 residues. CDR3 amino acids: CASSFRGQSTGELFF. In DNA, the CDR3 is TGTGCCAGCAGCTTTAGGGGGCAAAGCACCGGGGAGCTGTTTTTT.

This clone was found once. Relative to the germline gene, one junction end is altered; a read error may explain this. The chain uses TRBV30 and TRBJ1-2, with 9 bases that match TRBD1. CDR1 and CDR2 (germline): GTSNPN, SVGIG (reference sequence). The CDR3 extends over 16 amino acids. The chain's CDR3 is CASAGPTGGNYYGYTF. The CDR3 DNA is TGTGCCTCCGCGGGTCCGACAGGGGGAAATTACTACGGCTACACCTTC.

The CDR3, as DNA: TGTGCCAGTAGTCCAGACCTGACGGGAAGCAATCAGCCCCAGCATTTT. Its translation: CASSPDLTGSNQPQHF. The J gene is TRBJ1-5, the V gene TRBV19; D not certain. The V end lost 5 bases, the J end lost 1 base, and 15 bases lay between the germline ends. There are 16 residues in the CDR3. The germline V gene has CDR1 LNHDA and CDR2 SQIVND (reference sequence).

The rearrangement links TRBV5-1 to TRBJ1-1, with 8 bases lining up with TRBD1. V gave up 3 bases and J gave up 5 bases; unmatched junction bases: 6. CDR3 length: 14 residues. CDR1 is SGHRS and CDR2 is YFSETQ in the germline V gene. The CDR3 sequence: CASSSRQGSTEAFF. The CDR3 DNA reads as TGCGCCAGCAGCTCCCGACAGGGGTCTACTGAAGCTTTCTTT.